This T cell receptor beta chain was sequenced in a study of blood T cell repertoires in COVID-19. Concerning this clone itself: Distinct nucleotide sequences in the sample also encode this CDR3.

The assay was immunoSEQ multiplex PCR, and TCRdb's table has in-frame clones only and misses some. The repertoire holds approximately 180,000 clones, with 75% to 90% as singletons. The receptor was isolated from a man aged 35 to 55 who had recovered from COVID-19. Sequencing input: PBMCs or T cells enriched from blood (not recorded which).

The DNA of the CDR3 is TGTGCCAGCAGCTTAGGGGCAAACACTGAAGCTTTCTTT. Translated: CASSLGANTEAFF. This chain connects TRBV7-9 to TRBJ1-1; D gene uncertain. Per germline, CDR1 SEHNR and CDR2 FQNEAQ (reference sequence). V was clipped by 1 base and J by 2 bases, with 5 bases between them. The CDR3 runs to 13 residues.